This T cell receptor (beta chain) was identified during a study of blood T cell repertoires in COVID-19. In the original workflow: Estimation of nucleated cell counts was performed using reference gene primer amplification. Assay used: immunoSEQ multiplex PCR; TCRdb lists only in-frame clones, some missing. V and J calls and clone size follow that table, whereas D and trimming were derived from the DNA. The repertoire consists of about 180,000 clones, with more than 65% occurring once and the leading ten covering around 15%. This clone appeared a few times. This sequence originates from a man aged 50 to 59 who had recovered from COVID-19. Sequences were obtained from PBMCs or T cells enriched from blood (not recorded which).

CDR3 in amino acids: CASSIRGTASYEQYF. Written as DNA, the CDR3 is TGCGCCAGCAGCATTAGAGGGACAGCCTCCTACGAGCAGTACTTC. The V call is TRBV5-1, the J call TRBJ2-7; 7 bases line up with TRBD1. Germline trimming cut 4 bases from V and 0 bases from J; bases unmatched to any gene: 7. This CDR3 is built from 15 residues. Germline V CDR1 and CDR2: SGHRS, YFSETQ.